A selection of T cell receptor beta chains follows, all from one sample in a study of OX40 agonist ivuxolimab in advanced cancers. The repertoire was sequenced with immunoSEQ multiplex PCR; TCRdb's copy has only in-frame clones and lacks some. The sample lists around 46,000 clones, 91% occurring once. The material was CD4+ or CD8+ T cells sorted from blood, obtained in a trial of the OX40 agonist ivuxolimab. The receptors stem from an adult with an advanced solid tumor such as melanoma, head and neck, liver or kidney cancer. Each CDR3 is given with its conserved first and last residue. The D gene is left open where the match is weak. Size values are once, few and many counts, or a class for expanded clones, and some rows have none.

j_gene,v_gene,abundance,d_gene,CDR3aa,CDR3nt
TRBJ2-7,TRBV5-1,-,-,CASSLGLASSYEQYF,TGCGCCAGCAGCTTGGGGCTAGCGAGCTCCTACGAGCAGTACTTC
TRBJ1-2,TRBV27,-,-,CASSPRTAYGYTF,TGTGCCAGCAGTCCCCGGACAGCGTATGGCTACACCTTC
TRBJ2-1,TRBV6-1,-,-,CASSEGLIRIYNEQFF,TGTGCCAGCAGTGAGGGGTTGATCCGCATCTACAATGAGCAGTTCTTC
TRBJ2-1,TRBV10-3,-,TRBD2,CAISSPGLHYNEQFF,TGTGCCATCAGCTCACCGGGACTACACTACAATGAGCAGTTCTTC
TRBJ1-4,TRBV5-4,-,TRBD1,CASSLGDRVKEEKLFF,TGTGCCAGCAGCTTGGGGGACAGGGTTAAGGAAGAAAAACTGTTTTTT
TRBJ1-1,TRBV27,-,TRBD1,CASSLGTGYTEAFF,TGTGCCAGCAGTTTAGGGACAGGGTACACTGAAGCTTTCTTT
TRBJ1-4,TRBV6-5,-,-,CASSYALPNEKLFF,TGTGCCAGCAGTTACGCCCTACCTAATGAAAAACTGTTTTTT
TRBJ2-3,TRBV7-9,-,-,CASSLGVDTQYF,TGTGCCAGCAGCTTAGGGGTCGATACGCAGTATTTT
TRBJ2-7,TRBV19,-,TRBD2,CASSIAGAGYEQYF,TGTGCCAGTAGTATTGCGGGAGCTGGCTACGAGCAGTACTTC
TRBJ2-3,TRBV9,-,TRBD1,CASSVQGQGSADTQYF,TGTGCCAGCAGCGTACAGGGACAGGGAAGCGCAGATACGCAGTATTTT
TRBJ2-7,TRBV7-2,-,-,CASSLGQGLYEQYF,TGTGCCAGCAGCTTAGGACAGGGACTCTACGAGCAGTACTTC
TRBJ2-3,TRBV7-9,-,-,CASQTGDGTDTQYF,TGTGCCAGTCAAACGGGGGATGGCACAGATACGCAGTATTTT
TRBJ2-7,TRBV7-9,-,-,CASSSSEGDYEQYF,TGTGCCAGCAGCAGTTCGGAGGGGGACTACGAGCAGTACTTC
TRBJ1-1,TRBV29-1,-,-,CSVERVGGNTEAFF,TGCAGCGTTGAAAGGGTGGGTGGGAACACTGAAGCTTTCTTT
TRBJ2-7,TRBV6-5,-,-,CASSPAPAYEQYF,TGTGCCAGCAGCCCCGCCCCTGCCTACGAGCAGTACTTC
TRBJ2-1,TRBV7-2,-,-,CASSLPSGGADEQFF,TGTGCCAGCAGCTTACCGAGCGGCGGCGCCGATGAGCAGTTCTTC
TRBJ2-7,TRBV4-1,-,-,CASSHQAEQYF,TGCGCCAGCAGCCATCAGGCGGAGCAGTACTTC
TRBJ2-1,TRBV7-9,-,-,CASSLQGTYNEQFF,TGTGCCAGCAGCTTACAGGGAACGTACAATGAGCAGTTCTTC
TRBJ1-6,TRBV2,-,-,CASSPPGASSYNSPLHF,TGTGCCAGCAGTCCTCCAGGGGCCAGCTCCTATAATTCACCCCTCCACTTT
TRBJ1-2,TRBV4-2,few,TRBD1,CASSQEDRNYGYTF,TGTGCCAGCAGCCAAGAGGACAGGAACTATGGCTACACCTTC
TRBJ1-1,TRBV4-1,-,-,CASSQVSTADTEAFF,TGCGCCAGCAGCCAAGTTTCGACAGCTGACACTGAAGCTTTCTTT
TRBJ2-1,TRBV9,-,-,CASSDGVGVPPFDNEQFF,TGTGCCAGCAGCGATGGGGTAGGGGTCCCACCTTTCGACAATGAGCAGTTCTTC
TRBJ1-5,TRBV7-8,-,-,CASSLLHRVSNQPQHF,TGTGCCAGCAGCTTACTCCACAGGGTAAGCAATCAGCCCCAGCATTTT
TRBJ2-7,TRBV27,-,-,CASSPRGPYEQYF,TGTGCCAGCAGTCCTCGAGGGCCCTACGAGCAGTACTTC
TRBJ2-4,TRBV29-1,-,-,CSGTGVSENIQYF,TGCAGCGGTACCGGGGTGTCTGAAAACATTCAGTACTTC
TRBJ2-5,TRBV10-3,-,TRBD2,CAISEPSGNYRQETQYF,TGTGCCATCAGTGAGCCTAGCGGGAATTACAGGCAAGAGACCCAGTACTTC
TRBJ2-1,TRBV7-9,-,TRBD2,CASSSLAGETYNEQFF,TGTGCCAGCAGCTCCCTAGCGGGGGAGACCTACAATGAGCAGTTCTTC
TRBJ1-4,TRBV28,-,TRBD1,CASSRQGANEKLFF,TGTGCCAGCAGTCGACAGGGGGCTAATGAAAAACTGTTTTTT
TRBJ2-7,TRBV15,-,-,CATKDLSSYEQYF,TGTGCCACGAAGGACTTAAGCTCCTACGAGCAGTACTTC
TRBJ2-1,TRBV27,once,-,CASSLSILGPIYNEQFF,TGTGCCAGCAGTTTATCGATTCTCGGCCCGATTTACAATGAGCAGTTCTTC
TRBJ1-3,TRBV15,-,-,CATSPSDGSGNTIYF,TGTGCCACCAGCCCCTCGGACGGCTCTGGAAACACCATATATTTT
TRBJ2-1,TRBV25-1,-,-,CASSRLTPSDEQFF,TGTGCCAGCAGTCGCCTGACACCCTCGGATGAGCAGTTCTTC